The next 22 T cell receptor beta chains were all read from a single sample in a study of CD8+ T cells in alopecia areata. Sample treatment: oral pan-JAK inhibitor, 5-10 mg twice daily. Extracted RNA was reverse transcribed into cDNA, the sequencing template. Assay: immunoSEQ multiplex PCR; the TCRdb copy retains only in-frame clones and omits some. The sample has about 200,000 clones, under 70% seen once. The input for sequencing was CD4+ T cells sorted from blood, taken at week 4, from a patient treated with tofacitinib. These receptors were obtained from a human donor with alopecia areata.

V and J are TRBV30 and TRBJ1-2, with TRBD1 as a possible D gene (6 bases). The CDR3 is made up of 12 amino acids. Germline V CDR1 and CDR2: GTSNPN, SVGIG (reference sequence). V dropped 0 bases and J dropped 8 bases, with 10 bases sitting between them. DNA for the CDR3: TGTGCCTGGAGTGTCCAGGGGCCGGGCTACACCTTC. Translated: CAWSVQGPGYTF. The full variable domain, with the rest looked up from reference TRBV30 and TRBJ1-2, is SQTIHQWPATLVQPVGSPLSLECTVEGTSNPNLYWYRQAAGRGLQLLFYSVGIGQISSEVPQNLSASRPQDRQFILSSKKLLLSDSGFYLCAWSVQGPGYTFGSGTRLTVV.

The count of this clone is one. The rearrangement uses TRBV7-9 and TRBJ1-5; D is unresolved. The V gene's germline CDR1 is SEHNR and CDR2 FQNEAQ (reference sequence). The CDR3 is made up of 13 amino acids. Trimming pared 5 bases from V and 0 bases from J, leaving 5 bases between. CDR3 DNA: TGTGCCAGCAGCGCGACTAGCAATCAGCCCCAGCATTTT. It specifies CASSATSNQPQHF.

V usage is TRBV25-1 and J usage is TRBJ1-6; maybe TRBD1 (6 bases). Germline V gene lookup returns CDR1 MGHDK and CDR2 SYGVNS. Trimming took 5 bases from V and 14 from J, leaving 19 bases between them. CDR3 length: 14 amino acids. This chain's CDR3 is CASSTRGGAGTLHF. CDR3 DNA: TGTGCCAGCAGTACCCGAGGGGGGGCTGGAACCCTCCACTTT.

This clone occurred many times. CDR3 residues: CASSINQETQYF. CDR3 nucleotides: TGTGCCAGTAGTATAAACCAAGAGACCCAGTACTTC. This chain connects TRBV19 to TRBJ2-5; D gene unclear. The V gene lost 2 bases and the J gene lost 0 bases, with 1 base spanning the gap. The CDR3 length is 12 residues. Looked up from germline, CDR1 is LNHDA and CDR2 is SQIVND (reference sequence).

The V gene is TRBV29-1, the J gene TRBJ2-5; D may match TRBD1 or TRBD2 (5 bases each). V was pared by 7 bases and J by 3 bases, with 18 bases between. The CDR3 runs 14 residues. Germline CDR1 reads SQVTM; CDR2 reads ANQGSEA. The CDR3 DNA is TGCAGCGCCTCAGCGAGGGGCAGGGAAGAGACCCAGTACTTC. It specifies CSASARGREETQYF.

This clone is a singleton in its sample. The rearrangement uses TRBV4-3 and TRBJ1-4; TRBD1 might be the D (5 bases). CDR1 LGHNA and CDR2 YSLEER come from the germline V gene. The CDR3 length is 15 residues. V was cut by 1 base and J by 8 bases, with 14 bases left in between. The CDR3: CASSQGEGVKEKLFF. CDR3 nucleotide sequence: TGCGCCAGCAGCCAAGGTGAAGGGGTAAAGGAAAAACTGTTTTTT.

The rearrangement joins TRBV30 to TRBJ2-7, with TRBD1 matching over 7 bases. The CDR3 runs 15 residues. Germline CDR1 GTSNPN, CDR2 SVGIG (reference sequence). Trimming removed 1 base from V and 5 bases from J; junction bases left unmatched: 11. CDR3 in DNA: TGTGCCTGGAGTGCCCTCCGACAGGGTACCCACGAGCAGTACTTC. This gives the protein CAWSALRQGTHEQYF.

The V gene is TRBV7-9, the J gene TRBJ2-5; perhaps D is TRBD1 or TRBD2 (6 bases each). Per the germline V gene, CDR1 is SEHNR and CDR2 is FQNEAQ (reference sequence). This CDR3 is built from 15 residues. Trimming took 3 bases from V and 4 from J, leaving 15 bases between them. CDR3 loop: CASSFAEGRGETQYF. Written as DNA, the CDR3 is TGTGCCAGCAGCTTCGCGGAGGGCAGGGGAGAGACCCAGTACTTC.

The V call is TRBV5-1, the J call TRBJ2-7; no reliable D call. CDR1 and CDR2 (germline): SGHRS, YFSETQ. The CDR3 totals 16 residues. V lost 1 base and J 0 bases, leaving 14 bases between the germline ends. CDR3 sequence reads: CASSLKDPGSSYEQYF. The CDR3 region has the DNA TGCGCCAGCAGCTTGAAAGATCCCGGTAGCTCCTACGAGCAGTACTTC. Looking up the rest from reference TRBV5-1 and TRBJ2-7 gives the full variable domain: KAGVTQTPRYLIKTRGQQVTLSCSPISGHRSVSWYQQTPGQGLQFLFEYFSETQRNKGNFPGRFSGRQFSNSRSEMNVSTLELGDSALYLCASSLKDPGSSYEQYFGPGTRLTVT.

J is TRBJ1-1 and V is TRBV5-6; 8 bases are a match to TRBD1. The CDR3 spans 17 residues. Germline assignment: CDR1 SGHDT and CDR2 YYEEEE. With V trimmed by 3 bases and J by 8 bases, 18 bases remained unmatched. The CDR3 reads CASSSTQTGDFPSEAFF. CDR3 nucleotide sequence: TGTGCCAGCAGCTCTACACAGACAGGGGACTTCCCCTCAGAAGCTTTCTTT.

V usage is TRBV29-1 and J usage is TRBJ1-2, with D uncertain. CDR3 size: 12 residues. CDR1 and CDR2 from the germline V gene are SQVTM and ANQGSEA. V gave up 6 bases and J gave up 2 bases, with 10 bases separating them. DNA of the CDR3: TGCAGCGTCGTGGACTTAAACTATGGCTACACCTTC. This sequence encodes CSVVDLNYGYTF.

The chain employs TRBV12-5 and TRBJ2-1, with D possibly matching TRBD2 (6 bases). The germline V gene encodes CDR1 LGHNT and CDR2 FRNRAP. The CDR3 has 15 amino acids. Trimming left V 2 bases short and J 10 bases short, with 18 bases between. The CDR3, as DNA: TGTGCTAGTGGTTTGTCCGGGACTGCCCTCGGGGAGCAGTTCTTC. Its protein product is CASGLSGTALGEQFF.

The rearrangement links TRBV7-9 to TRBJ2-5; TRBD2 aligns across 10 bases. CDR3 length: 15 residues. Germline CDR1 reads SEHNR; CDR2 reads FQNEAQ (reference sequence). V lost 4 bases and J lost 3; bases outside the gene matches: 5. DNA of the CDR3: TGTGCCAGCAGCTGGGACCTAGCGGGGGAAGAGACCCAGTACTTC. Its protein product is CASSWDLAGEETQYF.

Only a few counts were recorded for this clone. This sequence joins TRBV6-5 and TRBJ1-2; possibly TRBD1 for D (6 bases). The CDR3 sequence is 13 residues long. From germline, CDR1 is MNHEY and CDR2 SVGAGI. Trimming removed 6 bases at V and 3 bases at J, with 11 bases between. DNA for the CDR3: TGTGCCAGCAGGGCACAGGGTGACTATGGCTACACCTTC. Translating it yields CASRAQGDYGYTF.

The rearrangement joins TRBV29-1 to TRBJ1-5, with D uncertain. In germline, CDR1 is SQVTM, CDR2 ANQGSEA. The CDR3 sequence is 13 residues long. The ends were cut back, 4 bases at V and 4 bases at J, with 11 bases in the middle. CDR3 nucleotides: TGCAGCGTTGCGGGCCAGCCTAATCAGCCCCAGCATTTT. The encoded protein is CSVAGQPNQPQHF.

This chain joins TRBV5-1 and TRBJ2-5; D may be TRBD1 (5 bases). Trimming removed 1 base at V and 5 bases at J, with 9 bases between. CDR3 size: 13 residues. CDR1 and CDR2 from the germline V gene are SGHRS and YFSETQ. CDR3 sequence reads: CASSLRQGETQYF. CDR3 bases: TGCGCCAGCAGCTTGAGGCAGGGTGAGACCCAGTACTTC.

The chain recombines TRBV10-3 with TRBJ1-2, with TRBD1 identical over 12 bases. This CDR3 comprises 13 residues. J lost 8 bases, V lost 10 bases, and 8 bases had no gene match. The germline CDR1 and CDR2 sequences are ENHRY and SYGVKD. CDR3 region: CATGTGGYEGYTF. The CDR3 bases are TGTGCCACGGGGACAGGGGGCTATGAAGGCTACACCTTC.

In DNA form, the CDR3 reads TGCGCCAGCAGTCCCGGGACGCCCAACACTGAAGCTTTCTTT. Encoded protein: CASSPGTPNTEAFF. The J gene is TRBJ1-1, the V gene TRBV5-1; D possibly corresponds to TRBD1 (5 bases). V shed 5 bases and J shed 2 bases, with 13 bases lying between them. The CDR3 has 14 amino acids. CDR1 and CDR2 from the germline V gene are SGHRS and YFSETQ. The complete variable domain, with remaining parts taken from reference TRBV5-1 and TRBJ1-1, reads KAGVTQTPRYLIKTRGQQVTLSCSPISGHRSVSWYQQTPGQGLQFLFEYFSETQRNKGNFPGRFSGRQFSNSRSEMNVSTLELGDSALYLCASSPGTPNTEAFFGQGTRLTVV.

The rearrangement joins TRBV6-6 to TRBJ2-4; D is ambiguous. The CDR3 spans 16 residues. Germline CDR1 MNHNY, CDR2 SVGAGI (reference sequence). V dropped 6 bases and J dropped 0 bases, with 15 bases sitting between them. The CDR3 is CASSAVPSIAKNIQYF. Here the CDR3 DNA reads TGTGCCAGCAGCGCGGTCCCATCAATAGCCAAAAACATTCAGTACTTC.

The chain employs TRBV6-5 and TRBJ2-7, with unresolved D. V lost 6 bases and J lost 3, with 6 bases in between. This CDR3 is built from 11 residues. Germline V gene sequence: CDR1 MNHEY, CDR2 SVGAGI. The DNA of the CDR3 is TGTGCCAGCAGCCCTTACTACGAGCAGTACTTC. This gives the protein CASSPYYEQYF.

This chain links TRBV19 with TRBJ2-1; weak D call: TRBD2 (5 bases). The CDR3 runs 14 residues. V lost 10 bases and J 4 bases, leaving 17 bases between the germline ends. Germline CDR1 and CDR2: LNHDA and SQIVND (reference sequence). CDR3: CATQLARGYNEQFF. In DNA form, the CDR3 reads TGTGCCACCCAACTCGCCCGGGGATACAATGAGCAGTTCTTC.

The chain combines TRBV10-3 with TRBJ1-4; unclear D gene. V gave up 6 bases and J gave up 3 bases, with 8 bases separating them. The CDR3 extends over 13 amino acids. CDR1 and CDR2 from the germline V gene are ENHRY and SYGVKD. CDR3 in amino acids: CAIRGEANEKLFF. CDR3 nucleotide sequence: TGTGCCATCAGAGGCGAGGCTAATGAAAAACTGTTTTTT.